These 14 T cell receptor beta chains share one sample of origin, sequenced in a study of T cell responses to AZD1222 COVID-19 vaccine (TCRdb year 2021). Library prep was done by the immunoSEQ multiplex PCR assay. TCRdb took over this immuneACCESS table, retaining in-frame rearrangements with V and J assigned. Such tables are incomplete; in checked studies, under half of the missing clones stem from an unresolved V gene, and the remainder is unexplained. This sample comprises tens of thousands of clones, 89% of them detected only once. Clones ranked in the top ten supply roughly 30% of the sample. The label giving this sample's time point can be read as: about 28 days (+/-7) after the second vaccine dose. The starting material was peripheral blood, obtained 28 days after the second AZD1222 dose. Every receptor here comes from an adult who received the AZD1222 COVID-19 vaccine.

The count of this clone is one. The chain links TRBV7-8 to TRBJ2-2; tentatively, D is TRBD1 (6 bases). In germline, CDR1 is SGHVS, CDR2 FQNEAQ. CDR3 length: 14 amino acids. The V and J ends lost 5 bases and 3 bases respectively, with 10 bases between them. DNA of the CDR3: TGTGCCAGCAGCCCTCACAGGGACACCGGGGAGCTGTTTTTT. This translates into CASSPHRDTGELFF. Supplemented by reference TRBV7-8 and TRBJ2-2, the full variable domain reads GAGVSQSPRYKVAKRGQDVALRCDPISGHVSLFWYQQALGQGPEFLTYFQNEAQLDKSGLPSDRFFAERPEGSVSTLKIQRTQQEDSAVYLCASSPHRDTGELFFGEGSRLTVL.

This rearrangement joins TRBV7-9 to TRBJ2-7; D is uncertain. Trimming pared 5 bases from V and 10 bases from J, leaving 15 bases between. The CDR3 loop spans 12 amino acids. Per germline, CDR1 SEHNR and CDR2 FQNEAQ (reference sequence). This CDR3 is CASSPSSVFQYF. The CDR3 nucleotides read TGTGCCAGCAGCCCCTCGTCGGTTTTCCAGTACTTC. Using reference TRBV7-9 and TRBJ2-7 for the parts outside the CDR3, the full variable domain is DTGVSQNPRHKITKRGQNVTFRCDPISEHNRLYWYRQTLGQGPEFLTYFQNEAQLEKSRLLSDRFSAERPKGSFSTLEIQRTEQGDSAMYLCASSPSSVFQYFGPGTRLTVT.

V gene TRBV24-1 combines with J gene TRBJ2-7; D possibly corresponds to TRBD1 (5 bases). V lost 2 bases and J lost 0, with 13 bases in between. CDR1 and CDR2 from the germline V gene are KGHDR and SFDVKD. The CDR3 has 16 amino acids. CDR3 DNA sequence: TGTGCCACCAGTGATTCAGCAGGGATGAGCTCCTACGAGCAGTACTTC. This gives the protein CATSDSAGMSSYEQYF.

The CDR3 protein is CASSPQRRVFQPQHF. The CDR3 nucleotides are TGTGCCAGTAGCCCCCAGAGGAGGGTTTTTCAGCCCCAGCATTTT. V and J are TRBV19 and TRBJ1-5; no clear D. Per germline, CDR1 LNHDA and CDR2 SQIVND (reference sequence). Trimming shortened V by 6 bases and J by 6 bases, and 18 bases separated the two germline ends. This CDR3 comprises 15 residues.

In its sample, this clone was seen a few times. The chain uses TRBV7-9 and TRBJ2-1; 7 bases are shared with TRBD2. Germline CDR1 and CDR2: SEHNR and FQNEAQ (reference sequence). The CDR3 has 14 residues. Germline trimming cut 5 bases from V and 5 bases from J; bases unmatched to any gene: 6. The CDR3 DNA follows: TGTGCCAGCAGCCATTGGACTAGTCACAATGAGCAGTTCTTC. The encoded protein is CASSHWTSHNEQFF.

The table lists this clone with a count of one. The chain is built from TRBV6-5 and TRBJ2-5; D tentatively reads TRBD1 or TRBD2 (6 bases each). Germline loops: CDR1 MNHEY, CDR2 SVGAGI. The CDR3 consists of 13 residues. Trimming removed 6 bases from V and 1 base from J, with 9 bases in between. The CDR3 loop is CASSGGRQETQYF. CDR3 coding DNA: TGTGCCAGCAGCGGGGGCCGCCAAGAGACCCAGTACTTC.

J is TRBJ1-2 and V is TRBV6-6; perhaps TRBD1 as D (5 bases). The V end lost 5 bases, the J end lost 8 bases, and 12 bases lay between the germline ends. The CDR3 extends over 12 amino acids. Germline CDR1 MNHNY, CDR2 SVGAGI (reference sequence). CDR3 region: CASSAPGLGYTF. CDR3 coding DNA: TGTGCCAGCAGTGCACCGGGACTCGGCTACACCTTC.

CDR3 loop: CASGLVTGWFSGANVLTF. The CDR3 DNA reads as TGTGCTAGTGGTTTGGTAACGGGCTGGTTCTCTGGGGCCAACGTCCTGACTTTC. The chain couples TRBV12-5 to TRBJ2-6; D uncertain. Germline values: CDR1 LGHNT, CDR2 FRNRAP. The CDR3 runs to 18 residues. Trimming removed 0 bases at V and 0 bases at J, with 12 bases between.

The chain recombines TRBV2 with TRBJ2-7, with D hard to call. Trimming removed 4 bases from V and 3 bases from J, with 7 bases in between. Germline lookup yields CDR1 SNHLY and CDR2 FYNNEI. The CDR3 extends over 12 amino acids. The CDR3 nucleotides read TGTGCCAGCAGTGTAGACCACTACGAGCAGTACTTC. This gives the protein CASSVDHYEQYF.

This clone was detected once. The genes are TRBV11-2 and TRBJ2-7; possibly TRBD1 or TRBD2 for D (5 bases each). The germline gives CDR1 SGHAT, CDR2 FQNNGV. Trimming removed 5 bases from V and 5 bases from J, with 13 bases in between. The CDR3 runs 13 residues. The CDR3 protein is CASSQGVGDEQYF. CDR3 in DNA: TGTGCCAGCAGCCAAGGGGTGGGGGACGAGCAGTACTTC.

The chain recombines TRBV28 with TRBJ1-1; perhaps TRBD1 as D (5 bases). The V end lost 6 bases, the J end lost 4 bases, and 15 bases lay between the germline ends. The length of the CDR3 is 14 residues. Germline V CDR1 and CDR2: MDHEN, SYDVKM. The CDR3 nucleotides are TGTGCCAGCAGCCCAGCCGTGGGGGGCACTGAAGCTTTCTTT. It translates to CASSPAVGGTEAFF.

The chain has TRBV21-1 and TRBJ2-1; TRBD2, the D gene given by the table, was not confirmed from the DNA. TRBV21-1 is assigned pseudogene status. The CDR3 contains 12 residues. The CDR3 reads CASRRANNEQFF. For the CDR3, the DNA is TGTGCCAGCAGACGTGCTAACAATGAGCAGTTCTTC.

The table lists this clone with a count of one. The chain joins TRBV18 to TRBJ1-3, with D uncertain. Trimming cost V 3 bases and J 9 bases, with 18 bases left between them. The CDR3 consists of 15 residues. The germline V gene encodes CDR1 KGHSH and CDR2 LQKENI. CDR3 sequence: CASSPATAVGSTIYF. DNA for the CDR3: TGTGCCAGCTCACCGGCGACGGCGGTTGGGTCCACCATATATTTT.

The gene calls are TRBV29-1 and TRBJ2-1, with TRBD2 matching over 12 bases. Trimming at V came to 1 base and at J to 10 bases, leaving 8 bases not matched to a gene. The germline CDR1 and CDR2 sequences are SQVTM and ANQGSEA. The CDR3 spans 15 residues. CDR3 loop: CSVEGASGRAWEQFF. As DNA, the CDR3 is TGCAGCGTTGAAGGGGCTAGCGGGAGGGCATGGGAGCAGTTCTTC.